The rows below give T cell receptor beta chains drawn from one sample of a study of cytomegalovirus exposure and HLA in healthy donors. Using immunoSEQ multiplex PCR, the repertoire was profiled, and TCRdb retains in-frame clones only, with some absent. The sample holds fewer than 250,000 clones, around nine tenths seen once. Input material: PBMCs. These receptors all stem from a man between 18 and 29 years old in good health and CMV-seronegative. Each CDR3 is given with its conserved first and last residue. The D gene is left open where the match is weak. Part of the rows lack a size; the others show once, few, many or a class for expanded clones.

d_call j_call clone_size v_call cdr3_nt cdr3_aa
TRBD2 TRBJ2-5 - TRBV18 TGTGCCAGCTCACCTGGGCTAGCGGGCCCAGCCGGGGAGACCCAGTACTTC CASSPGLAGPAGETQYF
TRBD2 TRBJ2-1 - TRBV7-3 TGTGCCAGCAGCTTAGCTAGCGGGAATGAGCAGTTCTTC CASSLASGNEQFF
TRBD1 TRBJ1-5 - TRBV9 TGTGCCAGCAGCTCTACAGGGGGCAATCAGCCCCAGCATTTT CASSSTGGNQPQHF
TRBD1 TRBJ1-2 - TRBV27 TGTGCCAGCAGCCCCCTTACAGGGGGGCTCTATGGCTACACCTTC CASSPLTGGLYGYTF
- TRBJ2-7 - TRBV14 TGTGCCAGCAGCCTCCTAAAAGGGGGGGGGCAGGACGAGCAGTACTTC CASSLLKGGGQDEQYF
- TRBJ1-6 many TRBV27 TGTGCCAGCCGGCTAGCCCCTAATTCACCCCTCCACTTT CASRLAPNSPLHF
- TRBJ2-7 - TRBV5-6 TGTGCCAGCAGCTTCGCTGAGGAAGCGCTCTACGAGCAGTACTTC CASSFAEEALYEQYF
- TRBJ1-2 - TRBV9 TGTGCCAGCAGCGTAGGAGCAGGGCATGGCTACACCTTC CASSVGAGHGYTF
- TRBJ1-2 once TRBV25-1 TGTGCCAGCAGTGAATCTATCGGGTTCGATGGCTACACCTTC CASSESIGFDGYTF
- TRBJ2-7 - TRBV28 TGTGCCAGCAGCGAAACCCCGACTCCCTACGAGCAGTACTTC CASSETPTPYEQYF
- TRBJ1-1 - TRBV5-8 TGTGCCAGCAGCCCGCGGGGCAGGAACACTGAAGCTTTCTTT CASSPRGRNTEAFF
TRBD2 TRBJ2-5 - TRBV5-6 TGTGCCAGCAGCCGACTAGCGATTCAAGAGACCCAGTACTTC CASSRLAIQETQYF
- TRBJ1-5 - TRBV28 TGTGCCAGCTACGGGACACACCGTACCAATCAGCCCCAGCATTTT CASYGTHRTNQPQHF
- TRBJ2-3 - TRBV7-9 TGTGCCAGCAGCTTACTTGGCAGTACAGATACGCAGTATTTT CASSLLGSTDTQYF
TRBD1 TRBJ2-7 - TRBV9 TGTGCCAGCAGCGTAGGGGACAGCCCCTACGAGCAGTACTTC CASSVGDSPYEQYF
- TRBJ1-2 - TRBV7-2 TGTGCCAGCAGCCCTCCGGGGTATGGCTACACCTTC CASSPPGYGYTF
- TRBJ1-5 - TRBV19 TGTGCCAGTAGTAACCCAATGGCAGGCAGAATTCAGCCCCAGCATTTT CASSNPMAGRIQPQHF
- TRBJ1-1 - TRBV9 TGTGCCAGCAGCGCCGGGGGGGCGAACACTGAAGCTTTCTTT CASSAGGANTEAFF
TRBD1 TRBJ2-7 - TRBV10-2 TGCGCCAGCACTAGACAGGGGGCCCATGGGGAGCAGTACTTC CASTRQGAHGEQYF
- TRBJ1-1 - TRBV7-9 TGTGCCAGCAGCTTAGCGCTGGCAGACACTGAAGCTTTCTTT CASSLALADTEAFF
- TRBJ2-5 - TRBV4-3 TGCGCCAGCAGCCTAAATGCGGGGGCGGGGGAGACCCAGTACTTC CASSLNAGAGETQYF
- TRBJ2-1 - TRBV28 TGTGCCAGCAGTTTAGAGCGGGTGAAGCAGTTCTTC CASSLERVKQFF
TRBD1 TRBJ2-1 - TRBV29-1 TGCAGCGTTGGACGGGACAGGGTGTACAATGAGCAGTTCTTC CSVGRDRVYNEQFF
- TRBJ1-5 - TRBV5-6 TGTGCCAGCAGCTTTTCCCCTAATCAGCCCCAGCATTTT CASSFSPNQPQHF
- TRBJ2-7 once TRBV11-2 TGTGCCAGCAGCCTGGGGTGGGGACATGGGGAGCAGTACTTC CASSLGWGHGEQYF
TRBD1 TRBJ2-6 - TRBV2 TGTGCCAGGGGACAGGCGTCTGGGGCCAACGTCCTGACTTTC CARGQASGANVLTF
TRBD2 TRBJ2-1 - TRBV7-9 TGTGCCAGCAGCTTAGTAGACCCACGGACTAGTCTCCTGTTGGATGAGCAGTTCTTC CASSLVDPRTSLLLDEQFF